Listed below are T cell receptor beta chains from one sample, sequenced in a study of blood T cells in healthy people across ages. Each CDR3 protein gets one entry after TCRdb re-called the 5' RACE reads with MiXCR. The table records approximately 800,000 distinct CDR3 sequences, about 26% of them present only once. This sample also appeared in a second study, on T cells of mothers and their children.

The sequencing sample was made of blood. These receptors were collected from a boy aged 5 to 17 in good health. Each CDR3 is given with its conserved first and last residue.

V gene	J gene	CDR3 protein
TRBV7-2	NA	CASSLSLAGGNEQFF
TRBV4-3	TRBJ1-4	CASSQIGVTNEKLFF
TRBV29-1	TRBJ2-3	CSVFSGSDTQYF
TRBV5-1	TRBJ2-3	CASTTGGATDTQYF
TRBV3-1	TRBJ2-3	CASSSGHTDTQYF
TRBV2	TRBJ2-3	CATESGTSLPTDTQYF
TRBV11-2	NA	CASSLKAGQNRNEQFF
TRBV10-3	TRBJ2-5	CATGQTQETQYF
TRBV5-1	TRBJ2-6	CASSSRDRLWGANVLTF
TRBV19	TRBJ1-1	CASSIPRITEAFF
TRBV27	TRBJ1-4	CASSYGGREKLFF
TRBV5-6	TRBJ2-2	CASKVQGAGELFF
TRBV4-3	TRBJ2-5	CASSQDPGGAGETQYF
TRBV9	TRBJ1-1	CASSSARNTEAFF
TRBV7-6	TRBJ1-4	CASSLWTPEVEEKLFF
TRBV7-2	TRBJ2-3	CASSRPLTGGGSAFTDTQYF
TRBV2	TRBJ1-2	CASSALTYYGYTF
TRBV7-3	TRBJ1-4	CASSLSRANEKLFF
TRBV10-1	TRBJ1-1	CASSEYAGGDTEAFF
TRBV7-3	TRBJ2-1	CASSFRLAAYNEQFF
TRBV5-1	TRBJ2-3	CASSLEQGETTQYF
TRBV5-1	TRBJ1-4	CASRSAPGANEKLFF
TRBV6-1	TRBJ1-1	CASSALGVTEAFF
TRBV5-1	TRBJ2-1	CASSYLAIDGYNEQFF
TRBV5-1	TRBJ2-3	CASRASGGFADTQYF
TRBV2	TRBJ2-5	CASIRGGMSETQYF
TRBV18	TRBJ2-1	CASSRLRPYNEQFF
TRBV6-6	TRBJ2-7	CASSYTIGAREQYF
TRBV30	NA	CAWSVKIRQGFYEQYF
TRBV4-2	TRBJ1-1	CASSRGQAKNTEAFF
TRBV7-9	NA	CASSLGTPGQGAYEQYF
TRBV5-5	TRBJ2-4	CASSLEGGVAKNIQYF
TRBV20-1	TRBJ2-2	CSARDRGFDTGELFF
TRBV28	TRBJ1-2	CASSLFRQNYGYTF
TRBV28	TRBJ2-7	CASSFRTGITSGLYF
TRBV14	TRBJ2-1	CASSQVVRSRSYNEQFF
TRBV28	TRBJ2-2	CASNRIQGAGELFF
TRBV7-9	NA	CASSLGFYYPETQYF
TRBV4-1	TRBJ2-2	CASSPTGLRYTGELFF